These 6 T cell receptor beta chains share one sample of origin, sequenced in a study of naive and memory T cell subsets. The treatment denotes: skin biopsy from PPD injection site in Mantoux-positive individual. The library had UMIs added by 3' ligation of an oligonucleotide to TCR cDNA. Amplification of ligated cDNA took four PCR rounds with SP2 and nested alpha and beta constant primers. TCRdb used MiXCR to reprocess the UMI-ligation and nested PCR reads, holding one entry per CDR3 protein. This table has about 37,000 distinct CDR3 sequences, about 10% appearing once. The sequenced sample was skin, obtained from a tuberculin skin test site. All receptors derive from an adult in good health.

This clonotype was observed many times. The chain employs TRBV20-1 and TRBJ2-5; D might be TRBD2 (5 bases). Germline V gives CDR1 DFQATT, CDR2 SNEGSKA (reference sequence). V gave up 2 bases and J gave up 1 base, with 14 bases separating them. The CDR3 contains 15 residues. The DNA for the CDR3 is TGCAGTGCTAGATCCACCCCGGGGTTCCAAGAGACCCAGTACTTC. Translation: CSARSTPGFQETQYF.

The V call is TRBV6-1, the J call TRBJ2-7, with D maybe TRBD1 (6 bases). Looked up from germline, CDR1 is MNHNS and CDR2 is SASEGT. V shed 3 bases and J shed 3 bases, with 15 bases lying between them. The CDR3 extends over 15 amino acids. Written as DNA, the CDR3 is TGTGCCAGCAGTGAGCTTTGGGACAAACTCTACGAGCAGTACTTC. It is translated as CASSELWDKLYEQYF.

This clonotype was recorded a few times. The chain employs TRBV6-5 and TRBJ2-3; D is uncertain. CDR3 size: 14 residues. Germline V lookup: CDR1 MNHEY, CDR2 SVGAGI. Trimming left V 0 bases short and J 1 base short, with 5 bases between. The CDR3 coding sequence is TGTGCCAGCAGTTACTCGACGGGCACAGATACGCAGTATTTT. It yields the protein CASSYSTGTDTQYF.

This clonotype was detected many times. The CDR3 nucleotides are TGTGCCAGCAGCGTAGTCCCCGGACGGAGCTCCGGAGATACGCAGTATTTT. The encoded protein is CASSVVPGRSSGDTQYF. The chain combines TRBV9 with TRBJ2-3; D is undetermined. CDR3 length: 17 amino acids. Trimming took off 0 bases at V and 5 bases at J, with 19 bases between the two ends. The germline CDR1 and CDR2 sequences are SGDLS and YYNGEE.

The V gene is TRBV19, the J gene TRBJ2-7; the D is unclear. This CDR3 is 11 amino acids long. Germline CDR1 reads LNHDA; CDR2 reads SQIVND (reference sequence). V was shortened by 11 bases and J by 3 bases, with 11 bases between the two germline ends. The CDR3 coding sequence is TGTGCCGGTTCAGGTTGCTACGAGCAGTACTTC. This encodes CAGSGCYEQYF.

This clonotype was counted many times. The chain has TRBV20-1 and TRBJ2-5, with 12 bases aligning to TRBD2. The CDR3 contains 16 residues. J gave up 1 base and V 4 bases, and 7 bases lay outside the gene matches. Germline assignment: CDR1 DFQATT and CDR2 SNEGSKA (reference sequence). The CDR3 spells CSAIPGTSGSQETQYF. CDR3 DNA sequence: TGCAGTGCTATACCCGGGACTAGCGGGTCCCAAGAGACCCAGTACTTC.